A single T cell receptor (beta chain) is shown here with its context. This specimen belongs to a study of cytomegalovirus exposure and HLA in healthy donors. The PCR contained 60 Vbeta and 13 Jbeta primers. Clones were read by immunoSEQ multiplex PCR, and TCRdb kept only the in-frame ones, dropping some. The repertoire holds about 190,000 clones, with around 86% as singletons. CDR1 and CDR2 from the germline V gene are MNHEY and SMNVEV (reference sequence). The CDR3 length is 13 residues. Between the trimmed V and J ends, which lost 6 bases and 3 bases, there was a span of 11 bases. The clonotype comes from a man aged 25-40 years in good health and CMV-seronegative. Sequenced material: PBMCs. The chain links TRBV27 to TRBJ1-1; D unclear. This CDR3 reads CASRPGGHTEAFF. Here the CDR3 DNA reads TGTGCCAGCAGACCAGGTGGTCACACTGAAGCTTTCTTT.